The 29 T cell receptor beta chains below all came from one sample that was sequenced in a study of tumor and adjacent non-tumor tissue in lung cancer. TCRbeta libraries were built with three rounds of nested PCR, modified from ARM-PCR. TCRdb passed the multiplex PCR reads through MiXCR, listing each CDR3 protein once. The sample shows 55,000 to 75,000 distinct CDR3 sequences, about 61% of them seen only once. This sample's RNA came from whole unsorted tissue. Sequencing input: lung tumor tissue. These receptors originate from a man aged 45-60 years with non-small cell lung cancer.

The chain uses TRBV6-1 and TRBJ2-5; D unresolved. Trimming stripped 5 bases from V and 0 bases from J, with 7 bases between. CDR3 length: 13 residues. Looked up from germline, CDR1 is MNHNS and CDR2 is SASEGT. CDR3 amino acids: CASSTSYQETQYF. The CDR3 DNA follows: TGTGCCAGCAGTACATCCTACCAAGAGACCCAGTACTTC.

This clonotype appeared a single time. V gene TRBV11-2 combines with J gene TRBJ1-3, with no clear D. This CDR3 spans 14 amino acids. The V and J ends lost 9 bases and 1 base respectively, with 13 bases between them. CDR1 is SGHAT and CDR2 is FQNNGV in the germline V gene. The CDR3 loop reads CASSTWVSGNTIYF. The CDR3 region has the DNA TGTGCCAGTTCGACATGGGTTTCTGGAAACACCATATATTTT.

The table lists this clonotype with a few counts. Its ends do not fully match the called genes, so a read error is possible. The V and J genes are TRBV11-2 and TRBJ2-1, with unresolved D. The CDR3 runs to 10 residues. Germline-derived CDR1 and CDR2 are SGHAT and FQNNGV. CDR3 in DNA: TGTGCCAGCGGCTTAAGTGAGCAGTTCTTC. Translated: CASGLSEQFF.

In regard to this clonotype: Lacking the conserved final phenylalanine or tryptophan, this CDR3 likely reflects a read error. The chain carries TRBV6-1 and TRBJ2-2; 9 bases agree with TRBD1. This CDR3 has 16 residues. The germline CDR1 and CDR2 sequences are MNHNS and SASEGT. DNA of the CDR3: TGTGCCAGCAAGATGACAGGGGGATCGAATACCGGGGAGCTGTTTATT. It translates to CASKMTGGSNTGELFI.

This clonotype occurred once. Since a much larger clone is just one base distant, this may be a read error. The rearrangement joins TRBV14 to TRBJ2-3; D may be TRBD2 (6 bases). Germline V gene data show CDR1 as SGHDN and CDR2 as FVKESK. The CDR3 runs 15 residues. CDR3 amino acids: CANSQRPGIGGTQYF. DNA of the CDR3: TGTGCCAACAGCCAACGTCCGGGGATCGGGGGTACGCAGTATTTT.

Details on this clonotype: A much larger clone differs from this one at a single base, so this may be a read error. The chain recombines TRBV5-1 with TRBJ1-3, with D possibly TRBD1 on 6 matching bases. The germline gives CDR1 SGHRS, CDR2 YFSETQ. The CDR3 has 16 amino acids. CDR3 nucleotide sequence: TGCGCCAGCAGCTTGGGGACAGTCGTCTCTGGAAGCACCATATATTTT. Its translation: CASSLGTVVSGSTIYF.

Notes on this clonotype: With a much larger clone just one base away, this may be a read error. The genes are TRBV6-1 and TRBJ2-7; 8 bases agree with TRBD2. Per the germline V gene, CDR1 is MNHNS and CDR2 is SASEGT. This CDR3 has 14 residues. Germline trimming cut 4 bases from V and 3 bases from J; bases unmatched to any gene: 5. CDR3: CASSALSGVYEQYF. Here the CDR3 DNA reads TGTGCCAGCAGTGCCCTTAGCGGGGTCTACGAGCAGTACTTC.

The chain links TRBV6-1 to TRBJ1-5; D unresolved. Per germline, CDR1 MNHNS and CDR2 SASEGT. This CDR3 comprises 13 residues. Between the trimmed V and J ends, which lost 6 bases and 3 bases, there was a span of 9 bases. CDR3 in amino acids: CASSGDPNQPQHF. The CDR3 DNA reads TGTGCCAGCAGCGGAGACCCCAATCAGCCCCAGCATTTT.

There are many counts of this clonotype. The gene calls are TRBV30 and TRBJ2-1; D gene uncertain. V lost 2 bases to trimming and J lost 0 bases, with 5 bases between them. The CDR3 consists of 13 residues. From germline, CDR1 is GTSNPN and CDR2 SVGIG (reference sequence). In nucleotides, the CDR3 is TGTGCCTGGAGTCCCGACTCCTACAATGAGCAGTTCTTC. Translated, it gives CAWSPDSYNEQFF.

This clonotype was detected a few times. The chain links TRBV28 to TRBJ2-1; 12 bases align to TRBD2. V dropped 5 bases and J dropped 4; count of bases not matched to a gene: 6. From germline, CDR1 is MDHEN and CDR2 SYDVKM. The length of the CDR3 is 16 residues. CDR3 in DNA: TGTGCCAGCAGTGGCACCCTAGCGGGGGGGTACAATGAGCAGTTCTTC. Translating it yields CASSGTLAGGYNEQFF.

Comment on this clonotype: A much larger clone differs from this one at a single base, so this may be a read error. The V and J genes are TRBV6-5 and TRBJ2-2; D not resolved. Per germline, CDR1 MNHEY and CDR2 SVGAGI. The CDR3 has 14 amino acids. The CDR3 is CASRYGFGTGQLFF. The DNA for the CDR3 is TGTGCCAGCAGATATGGGTTTGGAACCGGGCAGCTGTTTTTT.

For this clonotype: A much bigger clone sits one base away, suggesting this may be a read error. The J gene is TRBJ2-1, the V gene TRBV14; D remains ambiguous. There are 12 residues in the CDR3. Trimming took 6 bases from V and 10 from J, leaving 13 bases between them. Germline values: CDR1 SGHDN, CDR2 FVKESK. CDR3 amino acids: CASSMSWVEQFF. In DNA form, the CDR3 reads TGTGCCAGCAGTATGTCATGGGTAGAGCAGTTCTTC.

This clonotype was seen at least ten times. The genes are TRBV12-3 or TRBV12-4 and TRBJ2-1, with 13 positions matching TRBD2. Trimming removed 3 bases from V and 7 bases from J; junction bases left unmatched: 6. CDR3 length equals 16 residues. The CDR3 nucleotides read TGTGCCAGCAGTTTCCCTGGGACTAGCGGGAAAAATGAGCAGTTCTTC. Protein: CASSFPGTSGKNEQFF.

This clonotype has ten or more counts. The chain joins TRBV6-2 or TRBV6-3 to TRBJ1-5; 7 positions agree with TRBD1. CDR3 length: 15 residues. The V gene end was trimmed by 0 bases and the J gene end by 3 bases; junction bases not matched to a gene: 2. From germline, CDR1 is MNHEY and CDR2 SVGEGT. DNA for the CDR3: TGTGCCAGCAGTTACTCGGGACAGAACAATCAGCCCCAGCATTTT. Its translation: CASSYSGQNNQPQHF.

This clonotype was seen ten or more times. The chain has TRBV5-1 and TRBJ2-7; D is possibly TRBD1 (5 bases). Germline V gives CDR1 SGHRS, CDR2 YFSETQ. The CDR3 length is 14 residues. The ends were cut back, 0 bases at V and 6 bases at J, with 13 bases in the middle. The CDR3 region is CASSLDRYGGEQYF. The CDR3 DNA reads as TGCGCCAGCAGCTTGGACAGGTACGGTGGCGAGCAGTACTTC.

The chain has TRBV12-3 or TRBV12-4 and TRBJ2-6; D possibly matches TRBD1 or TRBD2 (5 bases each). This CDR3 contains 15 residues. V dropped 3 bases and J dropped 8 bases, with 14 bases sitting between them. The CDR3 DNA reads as TGTGCCAGCAGTTTTGTACAGGACGGGACCAACGTCCTGACTTTC. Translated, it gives CASSFVQDGTNVLTF.

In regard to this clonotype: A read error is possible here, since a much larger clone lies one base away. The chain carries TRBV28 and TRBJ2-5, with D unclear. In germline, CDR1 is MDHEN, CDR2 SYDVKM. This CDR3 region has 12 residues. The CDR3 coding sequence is TGTGCCAGCGGTTTTTGGGAAGAGACCCAGTACTTC. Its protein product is CASGFWEETQYF.

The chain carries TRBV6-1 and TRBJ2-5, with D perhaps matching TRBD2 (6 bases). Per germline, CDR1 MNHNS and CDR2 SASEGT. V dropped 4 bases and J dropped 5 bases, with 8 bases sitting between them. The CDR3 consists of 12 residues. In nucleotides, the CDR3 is TGTGCCAGCAGTGCCCGGGGGGAGACCCAGTACTTC. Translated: CASSARGETQYF.

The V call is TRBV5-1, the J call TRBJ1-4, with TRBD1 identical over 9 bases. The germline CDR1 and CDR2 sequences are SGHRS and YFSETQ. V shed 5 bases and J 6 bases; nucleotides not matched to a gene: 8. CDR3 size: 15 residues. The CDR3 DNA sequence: TGCGCCAGCAGGTTGACGGGACAGGGCTATGAAAAACTGTTTTTT. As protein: CASRLTGQGYEKLFF.

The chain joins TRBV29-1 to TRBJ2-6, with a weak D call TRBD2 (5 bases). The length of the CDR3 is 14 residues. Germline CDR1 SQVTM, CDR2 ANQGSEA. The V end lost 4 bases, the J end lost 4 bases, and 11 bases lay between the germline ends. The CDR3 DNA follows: TGCAGCGTTGGGGAGATAGGGGGGGCCAACGTCCTGACTTTC. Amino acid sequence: CSVGEIGGANVLTF. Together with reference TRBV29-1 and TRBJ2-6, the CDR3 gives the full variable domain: SAVISQKPSRDICQRGTSLTIQCQVDSQVTMMFWYRQQPGQSLTLIATANQGSEATYESGFVIDKFPISRPNLTFSTLTVSNMSPEDSSIYLCSVGEIGGANVLTFGAGSRLTVL.

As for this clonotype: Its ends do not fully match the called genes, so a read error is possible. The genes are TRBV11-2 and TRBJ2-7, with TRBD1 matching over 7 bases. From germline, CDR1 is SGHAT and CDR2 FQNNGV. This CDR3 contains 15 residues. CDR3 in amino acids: CTSSSRTGRTYEQCF. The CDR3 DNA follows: TGTACCAGCAGCTCAAGGACAGGTAGAACCTACGAGCAGTGCTTC. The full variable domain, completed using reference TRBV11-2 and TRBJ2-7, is EAGVAQSPRYKIIEKRQSVAFWCNPISGHATLYWYQQILGQGPKLLIQFQNNGVVDDSQLPKDRFSAERLKGVDSTLKIQPAKLEDSAVYLCTSSSRTGRTYEQCFGPGTRLTVT.

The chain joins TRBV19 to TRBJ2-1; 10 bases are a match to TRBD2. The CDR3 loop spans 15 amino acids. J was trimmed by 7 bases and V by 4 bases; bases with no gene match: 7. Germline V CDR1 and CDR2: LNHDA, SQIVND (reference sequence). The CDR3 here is CASSNIAGGRNEQFF. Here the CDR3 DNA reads TGTGCCAGTAGTAATATAGCGGGAGGTAGGAATGAGCAGTTCTTC.

CDR3 DNA: TGTGCCAGCTCGTTACAGGGGTACGAGCAGTTCTTC. As protein: CASSLQGYEQFF. The chain uses TRBV18 and TRBJ2-1; 7 bases align to TRBD1. This CDR3 is built from 12 residues. V lost 6 bases, J lost 10 bases, and 6 bases stayed unmatched. Germline V CDR1 and CDR2: KGHSH, LQKENI.

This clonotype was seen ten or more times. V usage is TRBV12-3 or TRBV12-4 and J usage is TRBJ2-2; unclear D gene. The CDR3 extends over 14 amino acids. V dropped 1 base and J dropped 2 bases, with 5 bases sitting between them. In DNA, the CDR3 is TGTGCCAGCAGTTTAGGTCAAAACACCGGGGAGCTGTTTTTT. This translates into CASSLGQNTGELFF.

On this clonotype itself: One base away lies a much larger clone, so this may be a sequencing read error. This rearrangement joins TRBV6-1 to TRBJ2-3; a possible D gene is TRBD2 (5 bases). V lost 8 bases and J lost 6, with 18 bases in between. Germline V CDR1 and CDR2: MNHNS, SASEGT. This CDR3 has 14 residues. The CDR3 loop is CASPGDLVLDTQYF. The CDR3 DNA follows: TGTGCCAGCCCCGGGGATCTAGTTCTGGATACGCAGTATTTT.

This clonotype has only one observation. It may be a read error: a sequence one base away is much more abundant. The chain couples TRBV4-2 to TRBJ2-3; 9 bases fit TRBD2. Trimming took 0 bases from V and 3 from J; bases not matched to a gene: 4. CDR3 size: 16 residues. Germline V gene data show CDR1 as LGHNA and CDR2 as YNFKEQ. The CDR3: CASSQDSGSGTDTQYF. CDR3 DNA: TGTGCCAGCAGCCAAGATAGCGGGAGTGGAACAGATACGCAGTATTTT.

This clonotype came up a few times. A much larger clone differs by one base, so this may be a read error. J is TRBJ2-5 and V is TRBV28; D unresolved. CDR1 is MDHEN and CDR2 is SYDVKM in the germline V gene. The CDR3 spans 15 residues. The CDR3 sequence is CVSSPGNSHQETQYF. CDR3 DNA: TGTGTCAGCAGTCCCGGAAACAGCCACCAAGAGACCCAGTACTTC.

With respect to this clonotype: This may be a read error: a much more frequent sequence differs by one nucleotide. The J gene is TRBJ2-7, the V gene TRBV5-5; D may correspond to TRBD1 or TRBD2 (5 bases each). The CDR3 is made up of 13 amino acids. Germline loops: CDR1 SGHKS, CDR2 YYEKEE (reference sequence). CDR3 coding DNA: TGTGCCAGCAGCACCCGGGACCCCTACGTGCAGTACTTC. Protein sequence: CASSTRDPYVQYF. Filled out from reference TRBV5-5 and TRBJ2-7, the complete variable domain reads DAGVTQSPTHLIKTRGQQVTLRCSPISGHKSVSWYQQVLGQGPQFIFQYYEKEERGRGNFPDRFSARQFPNYSSELNVNALLLGDSALYLCASSTRDPYVQYFGPGTRLTVT.

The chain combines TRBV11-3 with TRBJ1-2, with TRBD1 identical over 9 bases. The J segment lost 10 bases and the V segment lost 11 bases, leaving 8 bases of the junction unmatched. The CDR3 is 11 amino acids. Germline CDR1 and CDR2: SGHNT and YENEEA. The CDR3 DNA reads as TGTGCCCAACAGGGGGCGTGTGACTACACCTTC. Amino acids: CAQQGACDYTF.